These T cell receptor beta chains were read from a single sample in a study of shared clonotypes between healthy human individuals. The repertoire was sequenced with immunoSEQ multiplex PCR; TCRdb's copy has only in-frame clones and lacks some. The table includes about 2.3 million clones, less than 95% detected once. Input material: naive CD4+ T cells from PBMCs. The source is a man aged 18 to 30 in good health. Some clones in this sample may be carry-over from other donors' samples. Both conserved end residues are part of each CDR3. The order of the fields is clone size, D gene, J gene, V gene, CDR3 protein, CDR3 DNA. The D gene is left open where the match is weak. Expanded clones are given a class, and other clones once, few, many or no size at all.

- TRBD2 TRBJ2-1 TRBV9 CASSATSGRASEQFF TGTGCCAGCAGCGCGACTAGCGGGAGGGCCAGTGAGCAGTTCTTC
- TRBD1 TRBJ1-2 TRBV5-1 CASSLVGQGAGGYTF TGCGCCAGCAGCTTGGTGGGACAGGGGGCAGGTGGCTACACCTTC
- - TRBJ1-1 TRBV2 CASFRDPQTEAFF TGTGCCAGCTTTAGGGACCCCCAGACTGAAGCTTTCTTT
- - TRBJ2-4 TRBV28 CASSSQGLAKNIQYF TGTGCCAGCAGCTCACAGGGACTAGCCAAAAACATTCAGTACTTC
- TRBD2 TRBJ2-7 TRBV5-4 CASSTRTSGRADEQYF TGTGCCAGCAGCACCCGGACTAGCGGGAGAGCCGACGAGCAGTACTTC
- - TRBJ2-3 TRBV7-2 CASTFLGSTDTQYF TGTGCCAGCACCTTTCTCGGCTCCACAGATACGCAGTATTTT
- - TRBJ2-7 TRBV27 CATRLLSRPQGSYEQYF TGTGCCACCAGGTTGTTGTCGCGGCCCCAGGGCTCCTACGAGCAGTACTTC
- - TRBJ2-7 TRBV28 CASSPTSPSEQYF TGTGCCAGCAGTCCTACCTCGCCGAGCGAGCAGTACTTC
- - TRBJ2-2 TRBV2 CASSVLTTGELFF TGTGCCAGCAGTGTTCTTACCACCGGGGAGCTGTTTTTT
- - TRBJ1-3 TRBV10-3 CAISESVFGGTGNTIYF TGTGCCATCAGTGAGTCTGTATTTGGGGGTACTGGAAACACCATATATTTT
- - TRBJ1-1 TRBV6-5 CASRRDTGNTEAFF TGTGCCAGCAGACGGGACACAGGGAACACTGAAGCTTTCTTT
- TRBD2 TRBJ2-2 TRBV27 CASSLWGTGGTGELFF TGTGCCAGCAGTTTGTGGGGGACGGGGGGCACCGGGGAGCTGTTTTTT
- TRBD1 TRBJ2-1 TRBV5-1 CASSPPRTGAYNEQFF TGCGCCAGCAGCCCCCCGAGGACAGGGGCATACAATGAGCAGTTCTTC
- - TRBJ1-2 TRBV28 CASRSTGQGGYTF TGTGCCAGCAGGTCCACAGGGCAGGGCGGCTACACCTTC
few TRBD1 TRBJ1-1 TRBV7-3 CASSRTGGLDEAFF TGTGCCAGCAGCCGTACAGGGGGCCTAGACGAAGCTTTCTTT
- TRBD1 TRBJ2-2 TRBV19 CASSIGQGGSGELFF TGTGCCAGTAGTATCGGACAGGGTGGGTCCGGGGAGCTGTTTTTT
- - TRBJ1-5 TRBV21-1 CASSKGAQPQHF TGTGCCAGCAGCAAGGGAGCTCAGCCCCAGCATTTT
- - TRBJ2-2 TRBV11-3 CASSLGSGELFF TGTGCCAGCAGCTTAGGTAGCGGGGAGCTGTTTTTT
- - TRBJ2-7 TRBV11-2 CASSLVFGSYEQYF TGTGCCAGCAGCTTAGTCTTCGGCTCCTACGAGCAGTACTTC
- - TRBJ1-1 TRBV5-1 CASSLGNQGQQAFF TGCGCCAGCAGCTTGGGAAATCAGGGGCAGCAAGCTTTCTTT
- - TRBJ2-3 TRBV6-5 CAVKDNTDTQYF TGTGCCGTAAAGGACAACACAGATACGCAGTATTTT
- - TRBJ2-3 TRBV6-1 CASSPRSGVDTQYF TGTGCCAGCAGTCCAAGGTCGGGAGTGGATACGCAGTATTTT
- - TRBJ2-5 TRBV5-1 CASSFSPSGQEETQYF TGCGCCAGCAGCTTCTCTCCCAGCGGGCAAGAGGAGACCCAGTACTTC
- TRBD2 TRBJ2-3 TRBV2 CASSENSLAGGDTQYF TGTGCCAGCAGTGAAAACTCGCTAGCGGGAGGGGATACGCAGTATTTT
few TRBD2 TRBJ2-1 TRBV7-3 CASSFGLAGYNEQFF TGTGCCAGCAGCTTCGGACTAGCGGGGTACAATGAGCAGTTCTTC
- TRBD1 TRBJ2-7 TRBV19 CASKDRTSSYEQYF TGTGCCAGCAAGGACAGGACCTCCTCCTACGAGCAGTACTTC
- TRBD1 TRBJ1-1 TRBV5-8 CASSQQYRGGTEAFF TGTGCCAGCAGTCAACAATACAGGGGAGGGACTGAAGCTTTCTTT
- - TRBJ2-3 TRBV5-6 CASSLRSDTQYF TGTGCCAGCAGCTTAAGGTCAGATACGCAGTATTTT
- TRBD1 TRBJ1-4 TRBV5-6 CASSSLRTGGATNEKLFF TGTGCCAGCAGCTCACTCCGCACAGGGGGCGCAACTAATGAAAAACTGTTTTTT
- TRBD1 TRBJ1-5 TRBV28 CASSPLGRGDNQPQHF TGTGCCAGCAGCCCCCTCGGCAGGGGGGACAATCAGCCCCAGCATTTT
- TRBD1 TRBJ1-2 TRBV28 CASSLIGGGNYGYTF TGTGCCAGCAGTTTAATAGGGGGCGGAAACTATGGCTACACCTTC
- - TRBJ1-5 TRBV30 CAWSTRGGNQPQHF TGTGCCTGGTCTACGCGGGGGGGCAATCAGCCCCAGCATTTT
- TRBD1 TRBJ1-4 TRBV5-1 CASSFRPDSARQGRNEKLFF TGCGCCAGCAGCTTCCGCCCGGATTCCGCTCGACAGGGAAGGAATGAAAAACTGTTTTTT
- TRBD1 TRBJ2-5 TRBV5-4 CASSTPTGHQETQYF TGTGCCAGCAGTACCCCGACAGGGCACCAAGAGACCCAGTACTTC
- - TRBJ2-5 TRBV9 CASSASWGETQYF TGTGCCAGCAGCGCCTCGTGGGGAGAGACCCAGTACTTC
- - TRBJ2-7 TRBV6-5 CASSYMAGGAYEQYF TGTGCCAGCAGTTACATGGCAGGGGGGGCCTACGAGCAGTACTTC
- TRBD2 TRBJ2-7 TRBV7-2 CASSLLNPGLAGGEQYF TGTGCCAGCAGCTTACTAAACCCGGGACTAGCGGGAGGAGAGCAGTACTTC
- - TRBJ1-4 TRBV20-1 CSARDHKELFF TGCAGTGCTAGAGATCATAAAGAACTGTTTTTT
- - TRBJ2-3 TRBV5-1 CASSLGGTDTQYF TGCGCCAGCAGCTTGGGTGGGACAGATACGCAGTATTTT
- TRBD2 TRBJ2-7 TRBV28 CASSLFREGTYEQYF TGTGCCAGCAGTTTATTCCGGGAGGGAACATACGAGCAGTACTTC
- TRBD2 TRBJ2-1 TRBV5-4 CASSSAQGGTSGSYNEQFF TGTGCCAGCAGCTCCGCGCAGGGGGGGACTAGCGGTTCCTACAATGAGCAGTTCTTC
once - TRBJ1-1 TRBV10-3 CAIKGSSRQNTEAFF TGTGCCATCAAGGGGAGCTCCCGCCAAAACACTGAAGCTTTCTTT
- - TRBJ2-5 TRBV5-1 CASGPGLTLETQYF TGCGCCAGCGGCCCGGGACTCACCCTAGAGACCCAGTACTTC
- - TRBJ2-1 TRBV2 CASSVSGSSYNEQFF TGTGCCAGCAGTGTTAGCGGCAGCTCCTACAATGAGCAGTTCTTC
- TRBD1 TRBJ1-1 TRBV18 CASSLGQGGREAFF TGTGCCAGCTCACTCGGACAGGGTGGTAGGGAAGCTTTCTTT
- - TRBJ1-5 TRBV11-3 CASSSSYNFRPQHF TGTGCCAGCAGCTCTAGTTACAACTTTAGGCCCCAGCATTTT
- TRBD2 TRBJ2-3 TRBV10-1 CASSLAGFTDTQYF TGCGCCAGCAGCTTAGCGGGGTTCACAGATACGCAGTATTTT
- TRBD1 TRBJ1-2 TRBV28 CASGGTGANYGYTF TGTGCCAGCGGAGGGACAGGAGCTAACTATGGCTACACCTTC
- - TRBJ2-3 TRBV14 CASSRFLTDTQYF TGTGCCAGCAGCCGCTTCCTCACAGATACGCAGTATTTT
- - TRBJ1-2 TRBV29-1 CSVDSEISF TGCAGCGTTGACAGCGAGATATCCTTC
- - TRBJ2-3 TRBV5-6 CASSRARGLSDTQYF TGTGCCAGCAGCCGCGCTCGGGGACTTTCAGATACGCAGTATTTT
- - TRBJ1-1 TRBV11-2 CASSRAANTEAFF TGTGCCAGCAGCCGCGCGGCAAACACTGAAGCTTTCTTT
- - TRBJ2-3 TRBV29-1 CSVESPLWEDGDTQYF TGCAGCGTTGAAAGCCCCCTGTGGGAGGATGGAGATACGCAGTATTTT